These 18 T cell receptor beta chains were sequenced from one sample in a study of cytomegalovirus exposure and HLA in healthy donors. The primer mix had 60 Vbeta and 13 Jbeta primers. Only in-frame clones appear in the TCRdb table, and some are missing; sequencing was by immunoSEQ multiplex PCR. This sample has more than 150,000 clones, with 65% to 80% found just once. The material sequenced was PBMCs. The receptors were gathered from a woman in her thirties in good health and CMV-seropositive.

The chain joins TRBV7-9 to TRBJ2-3; 9 positions match TRBD2. With V trimmed by 4 bases and J by 5 bases, 7 bases remained unmatched. From germline, CDR1 is SEHNR and CDR2 FQNEAQ (reference sequence). The CDR3 has 15 residues. CDR3 nucleotide sequence: TGTGCCAGCAGCTCTACGCGGGGGGGCCGAGATACGCAGTATTTT. It yields the protein CASSSTRGGRDTQYF.

The CDR3 DNA sequence: TGTGCCAGCAGCTTAGGAGGGTTTAATGAAAAACTGTTTTTT. It specifies CASSLGGFNEKLFF. This sequence joins TRBV7-6 and TRBJ1-4; D gene unclear. V shed 1 base and J shed 4 bases, with 7 bases lying between them. Germline CDR1 and CDR2: SGHVS and FNYEAQ. CDR3 length equals 14 residues. Variable domain in full (rest from reference TRBV7-6 and TRBJ1-4): GAGVSQSPRYKVTKRGQDVALRCDPISGHVSLYWYRQALGQGPEFLTYFNYEAQQDKSGLPNDRFSAERPEGSISTLTIQRTEQRDSAMYRCASSLGGFNEKLFFGSGTQLSVL.

This clone was seen only a few times. V usage is TRBV10-2 and J usage is TRBJ1-1, with D maybe TRBD1 (6 bases). Germline assignment: CDR1 WSHSY and CDR2 SAAADI. The V end was cut by 8 bases, the J end by 1 base, with 11 bases between. The CDR3 has 13 amino acids. The CDR3 loop is CASQGQTNTEAFF. The DNA for the CDR3 is TGCGCCAGCCAGGGACAAACGAACACTGAAGCTTTCTTT.

The chain recombines TRBV28 with TRBJ2-7, with 9 bases that match TRBD1. Germline CDR1 MDHEN, CDR2 SYDVKM. The CDR3 length is 15 residues. The ends lost 7 bases at V and 5 bases at J; junction bases unmatched: 12. CDR3 in DNA: TGTGCCAGCATTCCCCCGGGACAGGGCGCAAACGAGCAGTACTTC. Protein: CASIPPGQGANEQYF. Full variable domain (missing parts from reference TRBV28 and TRBJ2-7): DVKVTQSSRYLVKRTGEKVFLECVQDMDHENMFWYRQDPGLGLRLIYFSYDVKMKEKGDIPEGYSVSREKKERFSLILESASTNQTSMYLCASIPPGQGANEQYFGPGTRLTVT.

The V call is TRBV7-9, the J call TRBJ2-1, with D perhaps TRBD2 (7 bases). V lost 5 bases, J lost 4 bases, and 15 bases lay in between. CDR3 size: 15 residues. Germline assignment: CDR1 SEHNR and CDR2 FQNEAQ (reference sequence). The CDR3 DNA is TGTGCCAGCAGCCATGGGGGGGGGCTTTACAATGAGCAGTTCTTC. Protein sequence: CASSHGGGLYNEQFF. Together with reference TRBV7-9 and TRBJ2-1, the CDR3 gives the full variable domain: DTGVSQNPRHKITKRGQNVTFRCDPISEHNRLYWYRQTLGQGPEFLTYFQNEAQLEKSRLLSDRFSAERPKGSFSTLEIQRTEQGDSAMYLCASSHGGGLYNEQFFGPGTRLTVL.

This chain joins TRBV6-9 and TRBJ2-7; no reliable D call. V lost 11 bases and J lost 9, with 11 bases in between. Per germline, CDR1 MNHGY and CDR2 SVAAGI. This CDR3 is 9 amino acids long. CDR3 region: CAPACGQYF. The CDR3 bases are TGTGCCCCTGCGTGTGGGCAGTACTTC.

A few counts support this clone. V gene TRBV7-8 combines with J gene TRBJ2-7, with a tentative D call TRBD2 (5 bases). Trimming pared 0 bases from V and 5 bases from J, leaving 17 bases between. The CDR3 is 16 amino acids. Per germline, CDR1 SGHVS and CDR2 FQNEAQ. The CDR3 here is CASSLARRGSSHEQYF. As DNA, the CDR3 is TGTGCCAGCAGCTTAGCCCGGCGAGGGTCCAGCCACGAGCAGTACTTC.

This chain connects TRBV10-3 to TRBJ1-5, with TRBD1 matching over 7 bases. V shed 4 bases, J shed 7 bases, and the junction held 16 bases outside the gene matches. The CDR3 has 17 residues. In germline, CDR1 is ENHRY, CDR2 SYGVKD. CDR3 region: CAISAHTGALGDQPQHF. DNA for the CDR3: TGTGCCATCAGTGCCCACACAGGGGCCTTAGGCGACCAGCCCCAGCATTTT.

This clone was observed many times. The chain carries TRBV7-9 and TRBJ2-7; D gene ambiguous. V dropped 5 bases and J dropped 2 bases, with 10 bases sitting between them. CDR3 length: 13 residues. In germline, CDR1 is SEHNR, CDR2 FQNEAQ (reference sequence). The CDR3 sequence is CASSKSKPYEQYF. DNA of the CDR3: TGTGCCAGCAGCAAAAGCAAGCCCTACGAGCAGTACTTC.

The chain uses TRBV7-9 and TRBJ1-1; 9 nucleotides align to TRBD1. Germline CDR1 SEHNR, CDR2 FQNEAQ (reference sequence). The CDR3 has 18 residues. V trimming: 5 bases; J trimming: 1 base; junction bases outside the gene matches: 14. This CDR3 is CASSRGAPGQGRNTEAFF. CDR3 bases: TGTGCCAGCAGCCGCGGGGCCCCGGGACAGGGAAGGAACACTGAAGCTTTCTTT.

The chain joins TRBV7-8 to TRBJ2-5; D is perhaps TRBD1 (7 bases). This CDR3 spans 15 amino acids. Germline CDR1 SGHVS, CDR2 FQNEAQ. Trimming pared 1 base from V and 5 bases from J, leaving 14 bases between. As DNA, the CDR3 is TGTGCCAGCAGCTTAGGCGGGGCAGGGGGGGAGACCCAGTACTTC. Its protein is CASSLGGAGGETQYF. Full variable domain (missing parts from reference TRBV7-8 and TRBJ2-5): GAGVSQSPRYKVAKRGQDVALRCDPISGHVSLFWYQQALGQGPEFLTYFQNEAQLDKSGLPSDRFFAERPEGSVSTLKIQRTQQEDSAVYLCASSLGGAGGETQYFGPGTRLLVL.

V and J are TRBV5-1 and TRBJ1-2; 11 nucleotides align to TRBD1. With 4 bases clipped from V and 10 bases from J, the junction kept 15 bases outside the gene matches. The CDR3 is 16 amino acids. Germline loops: CDR1 SGHRS, CDR2 YFSETQ. The CDR3 DNA reads TGCGCCAGCAGCCCTCTTCCCGGACAGGGGGCTGTTGTCTACACCTTC. Residues: CASSPLPGQGAVVYTF.

This clone was detected only a few times. The chain links TRBV4-2 to TRBJ1-4; no clear D. Germline loops: CDR1 LGHNA, CDR2 YNFKEQ. V was pared by 1 base and J by 7 bases, with 19 bases between. The CDR3 contains 17 residues. CDR3 in DNA: TGTGCCAGCAGCCAAGCTCCTCAAGGGAGGGAGAGTGAAAAACTGTTTTTT. This encodes CASSQAPQGRESEKLFF.

V gene TRBV7-9 combines with J gene TRBJ2-6, with 7 bases matching TRBD1. Per the germline V gene, CDR1 is SEHNR and CDR2 is FQNEAQ (reference sequence). V shed 4 bases, J shed 0 bases, and the junction held 12 bases outside the gene matches. This CDR3 is 19 amino acids long. The CDR3: CASSYPADRFSSGANVLTF. CDR3 nucleotides: TGTGCCAGCAGCTACCCTGCGGACAGGTTTAGCTCTGGGGCCAACGTCCTGACTTTC.

The rearrangement uses TRBV2 and TRBJ1-2, with D hard to call. V shed 4 bases and J shed 4 bases, with 13 bases lying between them. CDR1 and CDR2 from the germline V gene are SNHLY and FYNNEI. The length of the CDR3 is 14 residues. The CDR3 here is CASSATDFLYGYTF. The CDR3 coding sequence is TGTGCCAGCAGTGCTACAGATTTTCTCTATGGCTACACCTTC.

The genes are TRBV29-1 and TRBJ2-7, with D possibly matching TRBD2 (6 bases). The germline CDR1 and CDR2 sequences are SQVTM and ANQGSEA. This CDR3 has 14 residues. The ends were cut back, 6 bases at V and 1 base at J, with 16 bases in the middle. In DNA, the CDR3 is TGCAGCGTGCTGGGTAAGGCGGGGTCCTACGAGCAGTACTTC. Translating it yields CSVLGKAGSYEQYF.

The chain joins TRBV2 to TRBJ2-5, with 8 nucleotides matching TRBD1. The germline V gene has CDR1 SNHLY and CDR2 FYNNEI. The CDR3 loop spans 14 amino acids. Losses at the gene ends were 0 bases for V and 5 bases for J; bases not matched to a gene: 2. The CDR3 nucleotides read TGTGCCAGCAGTGAAGCGACAGGGGAGGAGACCCAGTACTTC. Translating it yields CASSEATGEETQYF.

The rearrangement links TRBV7-8 to TRBJ2-7, with D unclear. This CDR3 is 17 amino acids long. Trimming cost V 1 base and J 3 bases, with 19 bases left between them. Germline V lookup: CDR1 SGHVS, CDR2 FQNEAQ. CDR3 residues: CASSLVGRTVPFYEQYF. For the CDR3, the DNA is TGTGCCAGCAGCTTAGTAGGCAGAACAGTCCCATTCTACGAGCAGTACTTC.